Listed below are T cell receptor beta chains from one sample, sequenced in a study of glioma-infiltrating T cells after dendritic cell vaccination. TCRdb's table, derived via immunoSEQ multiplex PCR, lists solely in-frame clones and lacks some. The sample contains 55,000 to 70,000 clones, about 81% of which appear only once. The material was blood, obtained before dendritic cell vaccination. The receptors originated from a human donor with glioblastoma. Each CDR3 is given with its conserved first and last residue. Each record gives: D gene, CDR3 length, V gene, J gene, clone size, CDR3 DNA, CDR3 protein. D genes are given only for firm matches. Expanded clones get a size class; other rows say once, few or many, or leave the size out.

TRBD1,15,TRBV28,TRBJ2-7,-,TGTGCCAGCAGTACCCGGACAGGGAGGTTCTACGAGCAGTACTTC,CASSTRTGRFYEQYF
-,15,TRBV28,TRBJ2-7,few,TGTGCCAGCAGTCCCATATGGGCAGAACCCTACGAGCAGTACTTC,CASSPIWAEPYEQYF
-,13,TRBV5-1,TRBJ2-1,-,TGCGCCAGCAGCTTTGCACCTACCAATGAGCAGTTCTTC,CASSFAPTNEQFF
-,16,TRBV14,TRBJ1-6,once,TGTGCCAGCAGCCTCCGGGAGAGCTCCTATAATTCACCCCTCCACTTT,CASSLRESSYNSPLHF
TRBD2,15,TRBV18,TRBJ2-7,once,TGTGCCAGCTCACCAACGGGAGGGGGGGGCCACGAGCAGTACTTC,CASSPTGGGGHEQYF
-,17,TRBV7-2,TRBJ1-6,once,TGTGCCAGCAGCTTAGATTCGAGGATCTCCTATAATTCACCCCTCCACTTT,CASSLDSRISYNSPLHF
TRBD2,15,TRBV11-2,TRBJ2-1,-,TGTGCCAGCAGCACCGGACTAGCGGGGTTGAATGAGCAGTTCTTC,CASSTGLAGLNEQFF
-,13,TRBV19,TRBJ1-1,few,TGTGCCAGTACTGGGGGGTTAGGCACTGAAGCTTTCTTT,CASTGGLGTEAFF
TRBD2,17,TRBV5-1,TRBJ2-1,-,TGCGCCAGCAGCTTGGCTAGCGGGGGCCTCTCCTACAATGAGCAGTTCTTC,CASSLASGGLSYNEQFF
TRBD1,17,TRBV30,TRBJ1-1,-,TGTGCCTGGAGTGCCATAGACAGGGGGCGCGGGTACACTGAAGCTTTCTTT,CAWSAIDRGRGYTEAFF
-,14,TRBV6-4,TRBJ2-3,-,TGTGCCAGCAGTATGACACTTAGCACAGATACGCAGTATTTT,CASSMTLSTDTQYF
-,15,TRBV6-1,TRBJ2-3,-,TGTGCCAGCAGCCAGGATATCTCCCGTTATGAAGCGCAGTATTTT,CASSQDISRYEAQYF
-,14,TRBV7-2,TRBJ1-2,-,TGTGCCAGCAGCTTAGCGAGTGGGAGGGCGGGGTACACCTTC,CASSLASGRAGYTF
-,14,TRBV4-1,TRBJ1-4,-,TGCGCCAGCACCTGGACAGCAACTAATGAAAAACTGTTTTTT,CASTWTATNEKLFF
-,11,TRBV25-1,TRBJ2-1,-,TGTGCCAGCAAAATGCCCGGTGAGCAGTTCTTC,CASKMPGEQFF
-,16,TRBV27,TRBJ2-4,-,TGTGCCAGCAGTCCCCGTGTGGCTTTGGCCAAAAACATTCAGTACTTC,CASSPRVALAKNIQYF
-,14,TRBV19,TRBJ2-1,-,TGTGCCAGTAGTTCACCGGGGGATCGGAATGAGCAGTTCTTC,CASSSPGDRNEQFF